This TCR beta chain is drawn from a study of blood T cell repertoires in COVID-19. At the level of the study: Samples of COVID-19 (acute and convalescent) were obtained from the United States, Italy and Spain. The cDNA or gDNA used as material had been derived from T cells, B-cell-depleted T cells, or PBMCs.

As handled by the study authors: Amplification of reference gene primers provided the estimated nucleated cell counts. Repertoires were generated with immunoSEQ multiplex PCR, while TCRdb's copy carries only in-frame clones and drops some. For V, J and clone size, that table is used; D and trimming come from the DNA. Of some 130,000 clones in the sample, about 79% are singletons; the top ten hold approximately 4%. This CDR3 is 14 amino acids long. CDR1 and CDR2 from the germline V gene are SGDLS and YYNGEE. J gave up 7 bases and V 3 bases, and 6 bases lay outside the gene matches. This clone was observed a handful of times.

Material for sequencing was peripheral blood. The receptor comes from a woman of 80 years or more with acute or convalescent COVID-19. The chain recombines TRBV9 with TRBJ1-2; 10 bases map to TRBD1. CDR3 sequence reads: CASSEVGTGAGYTF. As DNA, the CDR3 is TGTGCCAGCAGCGAGGTCGGGACAGGGGCTGGCTACACCTTC.